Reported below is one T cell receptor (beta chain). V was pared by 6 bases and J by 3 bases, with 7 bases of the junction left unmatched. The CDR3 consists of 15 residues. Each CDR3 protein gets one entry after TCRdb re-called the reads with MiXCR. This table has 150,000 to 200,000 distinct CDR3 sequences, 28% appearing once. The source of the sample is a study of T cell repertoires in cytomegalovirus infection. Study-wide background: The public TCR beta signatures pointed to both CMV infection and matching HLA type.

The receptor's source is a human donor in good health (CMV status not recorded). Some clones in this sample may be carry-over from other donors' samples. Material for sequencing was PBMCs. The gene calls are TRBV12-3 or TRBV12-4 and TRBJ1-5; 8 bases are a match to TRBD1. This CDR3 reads CASRPDRGVNQPQHF. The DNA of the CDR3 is TGTGCCAGCAGACCTGACAGGGGAGTCAATCAGCCCCAGCATTTT.